The following is a TCR beta chain sequence with its context. Only a few counts were recorded for this clone. Its antigen specificity is not known. Base quality data are lacking; no much larger clone is found one base away. Collaborating institutions collected whole blood in K2EDTA tubes following their own protocols. For TCRbeta analysis, collaborators shipped samples in one of three forms: frozen whole blood, isolated PBMCs, or DNA extracted from either of those sample types. This sample is part of a study of blood T cell repertoires in COVID-19 (dated by TCRdb to the early 2020s). For the wider study: Collaborator samples came from the United States, Italy and Spain and covered acute and convalescent phases of COVID-19. The material from the prospective study consisted of cDNA or gDNA derived from T cells, B-cell-depleted T cells, or PBMCs. Subjects who had been exposed to COVID-19, were actively infected with it, or had recovered from it provided the deeply sampled blood TCRbeta repertoires that made up the dataset. A freely available public database, intended as a resource for researchers studying the immune response to SARS-CoV-2, is where the repertoires were released. The samples were drawn from two sources: the first 160 participants of the ongoing ImmuneRACE study, and over 1,000 subjects contributed by 6 global collaborators. Sample metadata almost always included a de-identified subject ID, COVID-19 status, age in years and sex. Where HLA class I and class II types were available, the types were taken from metadata supplied by the sample provider, not from assay-based typing.

TCRbeta CDR3 regions were amplified from genomic DNA using the immunoSEQ Assay, a bias-controlled multiplex PCR. Processing in the source paper ran as follows. The number of nucleated cells in each sample was estimated from the amplification of reference gene primers within the assay. To quantify the absolute abundance of each unique TCRbeta CDR3 rearrangement, sequence reads were collapsed and filtered. For each sample, productive Simpson clonality was calculated by taking the square root of Simpson's diversity index across productive rearrangements. This is the immuneACCESS table as TCRdb keeps it, with only in-frame sequences that have V and J called. A part of the clones is gone; compared with another copy, unresolved V genes explain less than half, and the rest is unexplained. V and J calls and clone size follow that table, whereas D and trimming were derived from the DNA. The sample table contains about 99,000 clones; only one count was recorded for about 90% of them. The top ten constitute 3.5% of the sample.

What the work shows at the level of the full study, not this receptor alone: The amount of clinical and demographic metadata varied by source and participant and was provided uncurated.

The CDR3 has 15 amino acids, counting the end cysteine and phenylalanine. Of the read, only the CDR3 DNA is kept; its 45 bases are in frame from base 1. Based on the germline V gene, the CDR1 and CDR2 sequences are MDHEN and SYDVKM. V sheds 7 bases and J sheds 6 bases, leaving 22 bases between their ends. The chain links TRBV28 with TRBJ2-7; TRBD2 is possibly the D segment (6 matching bases). Sequencing input: peripheral blood. The sequence derives from a human donor in a cohort sampled during active COVID-19. The CDR3 sequence is CASTRTNLKGSEQYF. The nucleotide sequence reads TGTGCCAGCACCCGGACTAATCTCAAGGGTAGCGAGCAGTACTTC.